Listed below are T cell receptor beta chains from one sample, sequenced in a study of human T cells and chemical hapten exposure. TCRdb re-called the RACE reads with MiXCR, one entry per CDR3 protein. The repertoire holds approximately 100,000 distinct CDR3 sequences, with 9.6% as singletons. The source was whole blood, collected in connection with sensitization to the hapten diphenylcyclopropenone (DPC). These receptors were obtained from a woman in her 40s with alopecia areata. Some clones in this sample may be carry-over from other donors' samples. CDR3s include the opening cysteine and the closing phenylalanine or tryptophan. The D gene is left open where the match is weak. Clone size is shown for a subset of rows, as once, few, many or a class of expanded clone.

J gene	clone size	D gene	V gene	CDR3 DNA	CDR3 protein
TRBJ2-1	NA	TRBD2	TRBV20-1	TGCAGTGCAGCCCTAGCGGGGGATTACAATGAGCAGTTCTTC	CSAALAGDYNEQFF
TRBJ1-1	many	NA	TRBV24-1	TGTGCCACCGCGTCGGGGGGATCTGAAGCTTTCTTT	CATASGGSEAFF
TRBJ2-7	NA	NA	TRBV20-1	TGCAGTGCTCCGGACACGAACTCCTACGAGCAGTACTTC	CSAPDTNSYEQYF
TRBJ2-7	few	NA	TRBV4-3	TGCGCCAGCAGCCAAGTATGGCAGAGCTCCTACGAGCAGTACTTC	CASSQVWQSSYEQYF
TRBJ1-1	few	NA	TRBV4-1	TGCGCCAGCAGCCCCATTTGGAGAGGCAACACTGAAGCTTTCTTT	CASSPIWRGNTEAFF
TRBJ2-3	NA	TRBD2	TRBV6-2/TRBV6-3	TGTGCCAGCAGTTACCGGATTGCTAGCGGGGGTTCAGATACGCAGTATTTT	CASSYRIASGGSDTQYF
TRBJ1-2	few	NA	TRBV5-1	TGCGCCAGCAGCTTAGAGGGAGCGGGCTATGGCTACACCTTC	CASSLEGAGYGYTF
TRBJ2-4	NA	TRBD1	TRBV5-1	TGCGCCAGCAGCCTTGGGACAGGGGGCTGGGACATTCAGTACTTC	CASSLGTGGWDIQYF
TRBJ1-2	NA	NA	TRBV10-3	TGTGCCATCAGTTTAGGAGAGACTAACTATGGCTACACCTTC	CAISLGETNYGYTF
TRBJ2-1	few	NA	TRBV5-5	TGTGCCAGCAGCTTGGTCGGGGATTCCTACAATGAGCAGTTCTTC	CASSLVGDSYNEQFF